Listed here are 8 T cell receptor beta chains from one sample, sequenced in a study of response to subunit inactivated influenza vaccine. Using its own MiXCR run on the RT-PCR reads, TCRdb lists one record per CDR3 protein. The sample records roughly 670,000 distinct CDR3 sequences, less than 15% being singletons. The sequences come from PBMCs from blood, collected less than 15 days before vaccination. These receptors were taken from a man between 50 and 59 years old who received an inactivated influenza vaccine.

This clonotype showed up just a few times. The chain employs TRBV10-2 and TRBJ2-1; TRBD2 matches at 10 bases. Germline loops: CDR1 WSHSY, CDR2 SAAADI. Trimming removed 8 bases from V and 4 bases from J; junction bases left unmatched: 8. This CDR3 is 15 amino acids long. This chain's CDR3 is CASAPTSGVYNEQFF. CDR3 DNA sequence: TGCGCCAGCGCTCCTACTAGCGGGGTTTACAATGAGCAGTTCTTC.

The gene calls are TRBV12-3 or TRBV12-4 and TRBJ1-6; D is undetermined. V shed 5 bases and J shed 4 bases, with 12 bases lying between them. There are 15 residues in the CDR3. The CDR3 loop is CASSPDTSYNSPLHF. In nucleotides, the CDR3 is TGTGCCAGCAGTCCTGACACTTCTTATAATTCACCCCTCCACTTT.

The rearrangement links TRBV12-3 or TRBV12-4 to TRBJ1-1; the D is unclear. Trimming shortened V by 5 bases and J by 1 base, and 11 bases separated the two germline ends. The length of the CDR3 is 14 residues. The CDR3 nucleotides read TGTGCCAGCAGTCCAGAGCCGTGGAACACTGAAGCTTTCTTT. This gives the protein CASSPEPWNTEAFF.

This clonotype was picked up a small number of times. The rearrangement links TRBV12-3 or TRBV12-4 to TRBJ1-5; no clear D gene. This CDR3 has 15 residues. V was clipped by 4 bases and J by 7 bases, with 17 bases between them. CDR3 protein: CASSSDPSWFQPQHF. CDR3 DNA: TGTGCCAGCAGTTCCGATCCATCTTGGTTCCAGCCCCAGCATTTT.

This clonotype was counted a few times. The genes are TRBV9 and TRBJ2-1; TRBD1 agrees at 8 bases. Looked up from germline, CDR1 is SGDLS and CDR2 is YYNGEE. The CDR3 extends over 17 amino acids. The J segment lost 7 bases and the V segment lost 0 bases, leaving 12 bases of the junction unmatched. CDR3 DNA sequence: TGTGCCAGCAGCGTAGGCCAGGCGGCAGGGGGCTGGAATGAGCAGTTCTTC. Amino acid sequence: CASSVGQAAGGWNEQFF.

DNA for the CDR3: TGCGCCAGCAGCCGGAACGGACGGGACACTGAAGCTTTCTTT. It translates to CASSRNGRDTEAFF. The chain has TRBV4-3 and TRBJ1-1; D ambiguous. V lost 4 bases and J 3 bases, leaving 12 bases between the germline ends. Germline V gene lookup returns CDR1 LGHNA and CDR2 YSLEER. The CDR3 spans 14 residues.

This chain connects TRBV6-5 to TRBJ1-1; 9 nucleotides match TRBD1. V lost 3 bases, J lost 5 bases, and 10 bases stayed unmatched. The germline V gene has CDR1 MNHEY and CDR2 SVGAGI. The length of the CDR3 is 16 residues. The CDR3 nucleotides are TGTGCCAGCAGTTATCACACAGGGGGCGAGGGTACTGAAGCTTTCTTT. It yields the protein CASSYHTGGEGTEAFF.

This clonotype was observed at least ten times. The chain couples TRBV20-1 to TRBJ2-1; D gene unclear. Germline V gene sequence: CDR1 DFQATT, CDR2 SNEGSKA (reference sequence). With 3 bases removed from V and 2 bases from J, the gap between germline ends came to 8 bases. There are 13 residues in the CDR3. CDR3 region: CSARSVPYNEQFF. In DNA, the CDR3 is TGCAGTGCTAGGTCTGTTCCCTACAATGAGCAGTTCTTC.